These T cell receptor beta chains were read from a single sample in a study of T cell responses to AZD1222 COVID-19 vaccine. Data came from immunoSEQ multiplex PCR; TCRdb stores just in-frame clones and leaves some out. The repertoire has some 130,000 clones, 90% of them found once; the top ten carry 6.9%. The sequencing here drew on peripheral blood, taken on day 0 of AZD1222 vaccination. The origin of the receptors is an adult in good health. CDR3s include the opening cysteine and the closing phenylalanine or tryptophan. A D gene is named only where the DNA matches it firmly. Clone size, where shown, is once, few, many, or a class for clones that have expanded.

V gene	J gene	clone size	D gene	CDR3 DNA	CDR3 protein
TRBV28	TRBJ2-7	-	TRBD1	TGTGCCAGCAGTCCGGGACAGAGTAGCTACGAGCAGTACTTC	CASSPGQSSYEQYF
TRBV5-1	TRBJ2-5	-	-	TGCGCCAGCAGCTTGCGGTACGGGGGTGAGACCCAGTACTTC	CASSLRYGGETQYF
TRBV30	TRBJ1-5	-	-	TGTGCCTGGAGTCTCGAAATCAATCAGCCCCAGCATTTT	CAWSLEINQPQHF
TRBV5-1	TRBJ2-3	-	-	TGCGCCAGCAGCTTAGGGGCAGATACGCAGTATTTT	CASSLGADTQYF
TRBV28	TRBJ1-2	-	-	TGTGCCAGCAGTAATCAGGGGCCCTCCTATGGCTACACCTTC	CASSNQGPSYGYTF
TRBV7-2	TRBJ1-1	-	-	TGTGCCAGCAGCGCGGGATTCAACCTCGAAGCTTTCTTT	CASSAGFNLEAFF
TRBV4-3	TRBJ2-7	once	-	TGCGCCAGCTCCCCCGCGGCCGGGGCTGAATACGAGCAGTACTTC	CASSPAAGAEYEQYF
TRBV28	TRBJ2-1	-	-	TGTGCCAGCAGTTTAAATGGGTATGAGCAGTTCTTC	CASSLNGYEQFF
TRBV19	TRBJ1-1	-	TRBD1	TGTGCCAGTAGTTCCCGACAGGGGGACACTGAAGCTTTCTTT	CASSSRQGDTEAFF
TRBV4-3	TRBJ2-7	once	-	TGCGCCAGCCGTACTAGCACCGAGCAGTACTTC	CASRTSTEQYF
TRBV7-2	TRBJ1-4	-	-	TGTGCCAGCAGCCTTTACGGGACGATCGCAACTAATGAAAAACTGTTTTTT	CASSLYGTIATNEKLFF
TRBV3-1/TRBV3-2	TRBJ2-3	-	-	TGTGCCAGCAGCCAAGAGCGACTTGATACGCAGTATTTT	CASSQERLDTQYF
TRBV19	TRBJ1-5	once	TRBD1	TGTGCCAGTAGCATTCCGGGACAGGGCTTATATCTCGATCAGCCCCAGCATTTT	CASSIPGQGLYLDQPQHF
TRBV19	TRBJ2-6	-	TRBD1	TGTGCCAGTATCTCAGGACAGGGCAAAACTGGGGCCAACGTCCTGACTTTC	CASISGQGKTGANVLTF
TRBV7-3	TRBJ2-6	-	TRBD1	TGTGCCAGCAGCCCCCCTTTACAGGGGACGCACTCTGGGGCCAACGTCCTGACTTTC	CASSPPLQGTHSGANVLTF
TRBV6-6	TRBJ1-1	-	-	TGTGCCAGCAGTTACCAGGCTGAAGCTTTCTTT	CASSYQAEAFF
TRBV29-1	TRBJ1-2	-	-	TGCAGCGGGTGGACCGAGGGGAACTATGGCTACACCTTC	CSGWTEGNYGYTF
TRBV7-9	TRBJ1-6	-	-	TGTGCCAGCAGCTGGAATTCACCCCTCCACTTT	CASSWNSPLHF
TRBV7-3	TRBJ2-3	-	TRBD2	TGTGCCAGCAGCTCCGGGGGGACCACAGATACGCAGTATTTT	CASSSGGTTDTQYF
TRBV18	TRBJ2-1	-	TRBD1	TGTGCCAGCTCACCACGACAGGGTGATGAGCAGTTCTTC	CASSPRQGDEQFF
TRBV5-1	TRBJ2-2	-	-	TGCGCCAGCAGCTGGACCCCAGGGCCCGGGGAGCTGTTTTTT	CASSWTPGPGELFF
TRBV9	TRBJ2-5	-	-	TGTGCCAGCAGCGTACAGGGAGCTGAGACCCAGTACTTC	CASSVQGAETQYF
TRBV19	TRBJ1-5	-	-	TGTGCCAGTAGTATGGGGGGAGGTCAGCCCCAGCATTTT	CASSMGGGQPQHF
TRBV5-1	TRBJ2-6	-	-	TGCGCCAGCGGCGCCTCTGGGGCCAACGTCCTGACTTTC	CASGASGANVLTF
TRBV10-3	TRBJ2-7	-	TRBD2	TGTGCCATCAGTGAGATACTAGCGGGGGAGCAGTACTTC	CAISEILAGEQYF
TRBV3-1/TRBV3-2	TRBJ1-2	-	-	TGTGCCAGCAGCCAAGAAATTCGGGGGGCTGGCTATGGCTACACCTTC	CASSQEIRGAGYGYTF
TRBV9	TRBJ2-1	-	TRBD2	TGTGCCAGCAGCGCAAATCCTAGCGGGGGGAGCCCCAATGAGCAGTTCTTC	CASSANPSGGSPNEQFF